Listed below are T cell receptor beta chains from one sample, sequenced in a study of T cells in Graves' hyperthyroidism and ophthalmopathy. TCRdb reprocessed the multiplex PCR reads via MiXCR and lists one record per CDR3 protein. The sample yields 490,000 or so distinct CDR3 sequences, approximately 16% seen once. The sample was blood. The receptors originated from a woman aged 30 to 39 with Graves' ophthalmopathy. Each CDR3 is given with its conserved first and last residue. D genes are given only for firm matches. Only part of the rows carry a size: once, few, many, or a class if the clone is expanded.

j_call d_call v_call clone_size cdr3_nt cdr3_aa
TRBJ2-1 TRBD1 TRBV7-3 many TGTGCCAGCAGCTTAAGACCGGGACAGGGCTACAATGAGCAGTTCTTC CASSLRPGQGYNEQFF
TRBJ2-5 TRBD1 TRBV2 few TGTGCCAGCAGTGAGGGCAGGGGGCGAACCCAAGAGACCCAGTACTTC CASSEGRGRTQETQYF
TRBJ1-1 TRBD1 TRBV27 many TGTGCCAGCAGTTCTGGACAGGGGGCCTTAAGAAACACTGAAGCTTTCTTT CASSSGQGALRNTEAFF
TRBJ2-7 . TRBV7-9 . TGTGCCAGCAGCTTAAGCGGGACAGTCTTCTACGAGCAGTACTTC CASSLSGTVFYEQYF
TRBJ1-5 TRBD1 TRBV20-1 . TGCAGTGTATTTGGAGGGGGCCAGCCCCAGCATTTT CSVFGGGQPQHF
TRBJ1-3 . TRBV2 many TGTGCCACTCGGTTAGGAAACACCATATATTTT CATRLGNTIYF
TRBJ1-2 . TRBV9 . TGTGCCAGCAGCGTAGGAGTAGGGGAGGACTATGGCTACACCTTC CASSVGVGEDYGYTF
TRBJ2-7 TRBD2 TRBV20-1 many TGCAGTGCTAGAGATCTTAGCGGGATACACGAGCAGTACTTC CSARDLSGIHEQYF
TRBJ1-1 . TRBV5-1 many TGCGCCAGCAGCTTGTCTGGGGGCCGGACTGAAGCTTTCTTT CASSLSGGRTEAFF
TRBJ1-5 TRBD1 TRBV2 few TGTGCCAGCAGTGTTGGACAGGGTACCCAGCCCCAGCATTTT CASSVGQGTQPQHF
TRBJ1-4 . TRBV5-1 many TGCGCCAGCAGCTTGTCCGGACAGCCCCTCGGCGAAAAACTGTTTTTT CASSLSGQPLGEKLFF
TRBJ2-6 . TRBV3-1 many TGTGCCAGCAGCCAAGGCGTCGGGGGAACTGGGGCCAACGTCCTGACTTTC CASSQGVGGTGANVLTF
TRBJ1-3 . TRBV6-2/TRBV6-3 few TGTGCCAGCAGTTACGTCAGCTCTGGAAACACCATATATTTT CASSYVSSGNTIYF
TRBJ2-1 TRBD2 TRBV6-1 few TGTGCCAGCAGTTTATCAACTAGCGGGAGTGCCAATGAGCAGTTCTTC CASSLSTSGSANEQFF
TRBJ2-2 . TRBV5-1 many TGCGCCAGCAGCTATACCGAATTAGGCGGGGAGCTGTTTTTT CASSYTELGGELFF
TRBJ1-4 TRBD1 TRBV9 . TGTGCCAGCAGTGGGACAGGGAATGAAAAACTGTTTTTT CASSGTGNEKLFF
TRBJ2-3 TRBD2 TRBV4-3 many TGCGCCAGCAGCCAAGAGCCGTGGGCGGGAGGGCGCACAGATACGCAGTATTTT CASSQEPWAGGRTDTQYF
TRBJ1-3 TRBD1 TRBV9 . TGTGCCAGCAGCGTAGGACAGGGACCAGGAAACACCATATATTTT CASSVGQGPGNTIYF
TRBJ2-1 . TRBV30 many TGTGCCTGGAGTGTATTCGCCGGCTACAATGAGCAGTTCTTC CAWSVFAGYNEQFF
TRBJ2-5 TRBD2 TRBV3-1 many TGTGCCAGCAGCCAAGGTGGATTAGCGGGACTACAAGAGACCCAGTACTTC CASSQGGLAGLQETQYF
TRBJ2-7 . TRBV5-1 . TGCGCCAGCAGCGGGGGGCTCCCGCCCTACGAGCAGTACTTC CASSGGLPPYEQYF
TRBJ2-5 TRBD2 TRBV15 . TGTGCCACCAGCAGAGCACCTCCGGGACTAGCGGGAGGGCAAGAGACCCAGTACTTC CATSRAPPGLAGGQETQYF
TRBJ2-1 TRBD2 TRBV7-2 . TGTGCCAGCAGCTTAGCGCTTGGGCTAGCGGGAGCAGTTGGGGCCAATAAGCAGCTCTTC CASSLALGLAGAVGANKQLF
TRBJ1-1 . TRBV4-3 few TGCGCCAGCAATTACGGGAGGAACACTGAAGCTTTCTTT CASNYGRNTEAFF
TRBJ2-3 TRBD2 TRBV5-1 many TGCGCCAGCAGCTTGGCTTTAGCGGGAGTACCCGATACGCAGTATTTT CASSLALAGVPDTQYF